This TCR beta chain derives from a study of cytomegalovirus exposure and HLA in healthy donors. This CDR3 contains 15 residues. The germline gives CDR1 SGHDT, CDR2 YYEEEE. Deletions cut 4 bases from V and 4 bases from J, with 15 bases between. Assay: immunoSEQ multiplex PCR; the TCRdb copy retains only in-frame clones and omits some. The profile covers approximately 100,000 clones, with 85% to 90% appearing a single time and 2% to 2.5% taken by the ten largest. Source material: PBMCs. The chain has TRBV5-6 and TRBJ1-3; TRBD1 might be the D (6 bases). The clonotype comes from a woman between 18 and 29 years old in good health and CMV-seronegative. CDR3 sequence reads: CASSPTGQLGNTIYF. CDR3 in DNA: TGTGCCAGCAGCCCGACGGGACAATTAGGAAACACCATATATTTT.